One sample yielded the 19 T cell receptor beta chains listed below, sequenced in a study of T cell repertoires in cytomegalovirus infection. One entry per CDR3 protein, called by TCRdb with MiXCR from the reads. Of hundreds of thousands of distinct CDR3 sequences listed, about 11% were seen once; the top ten hold 9.5% to 13%. What was sequenced was PBMCs. The receptor set was obtained from a human donor in good health (CMV status not recorded). Some clones in this sample may be carry-over from other donors' samples.

This clonotype was seen repeatedly, ten times or more. This chain links TRBV28 with TRBJ2-7; D tentatively reads TRBD1 or TRBD2 (5 bases each). Germline V gives CDR1 MDHEN, CDR2 SYDVKM. This CDR3 spans 12 amino acids. Between the trimmed V and J ends, which lost 5 bases and 9 bases, there was a span of 14 bases. The CDR3 DNA follows: TGTGCCAGCAGTCCCCGGGACCGCTGGCAGTACTTC. Protein product: CASSPRDRWQYF.

V is TRBV20-1 and J is TRBJ2-3; D gene unclear. This CDR3 region has 13 residues. Per the germline V gene, CDR1 is DFQATT and CDR2 is SNEGSKA (reference sequence). Trimming took off 6 bases at V and 0 bases at J, with 10 bases between the two ends. The CDR3 DNA reads TGCAGTGCCCCCGGGTCCAGCACAGATACGCAGTATTTT. Its translation is CSAPGSSTDTQYF.

Points on this clonotype: At one boundary the junction diverges from the germline segment, which might be a read error. The chain joins TRBV6-2 or TRBV6-3 to TRBJ1-1, with a tentative D call TRBD1 (6 bases). The CDR3 is 13 amino acids. Germline CDR1 is MNHEY and CDR2 is SVGEGT. CDR3 in amino acids: CANSLLRGFEAFF. CDR3 in DNA: TGTGCCAACAGTCTCTTAAGGGGGTTTGAAGCTTTCTTT.

A single count supports this clonotype. This may be a read error, as it is one base from a much larger clone. This sequence joins TRBV20-1 and TRBJ2-3; no firm D call. The J call may not be correct, given that the DNA end is closer to TRBJ1-5. The CDR3 is made up of 17 amino acids. In germline, CDR1 is DFQATT, CDR2 SNEGSKA (reference sequence). CDR3 protein: CSAPAGLAGGPLDTQHF. The CDR3, as DNA: TGCAGTGCCCCCGCCGGACTAGCGGGAGGGCCATTGGATACGCAGCATTTT.

The V and J genes are TRBV4-1 and TRBJ2-3, with 8 bases fitting TRBD2. The CDR3 is made up of 16 amino acids. Germline CDR1 and CDR2: MGHRA and YSYEKL. V lost 0 bases to trimming and J lost 4 bases; unmatched junction nucleotides: 6. CDR3 DNA sequence: TGCGCCAGCAGCCAAGAGGCCCGGGGGGGTTCAGATACGCAGTATTTT. It translates to CASSQEARGGSDTQYF.

The V gene is TRBV3-1, the J gene TRBJ2-7, with D possibly matching TRBD1 (6 bases). The germline V gene has CDR1 LGHDT and CDR2 YNNKEL (reference sequence). V was clipped by 4 bases and J by 4 bases, with 8 bases between them. There are 12 residues in the CDR3. CDR3 amino acids: CASSRDRYEQYF. In nucleotides, the CDR3 is TGTGCCAGCAGCCGAGACAGGTACGAGCAGTACTTC.

The gene calls are TRBV20-1 and TRBJ1-1, with D possibly matching TRBD1 (5 bases). Trimming shortened V by 3 bases and J by 4 bases, and 9 bases separated the two germline ends. Looked up from germline, CDR1 is DFQATT and CDR2 is SNEGSKA (reference sequence). CDR3 length: 12 amino acids. The CDR3 DNA is TGCAGTGCTAGTCTAGGGGCCACTGAAGCTTTCTTT. Its translation: CSASLGATEAFF.

This clonotype has ten or more counts. The chain couples TRBV7-9 to TRBJ2-7; perhaps TRBD2 as D (5 bases). In germline, CDR1 is SEHNR, CDR2 FQNEAQ (reference sequence). V lost 7 bases and J 2 bases, leaving 15 bases between the germline ends. This CDR3 has 14 amino acids. This CDR3 is CASTYGGRAYEQYF. The CDR3 DNA sequence: TGTGCCAGCACTTACGGAGGACGGGCCTACGAGCAGTACTTC.

A note on this clonotype: A single base separates this from a much larger clone, so it may be a read error. This rearrangement joins TRBV28 to TRBJ2-7; 8 bases align to TRBD2. The germline V gene has CDR1 MDHEN and CDR2 SYDVKM. There are 15 residues in the CDR3. DNA of the CDR3: TGTGTCAGCAGTCCATCAGCGGGAGTAAGCAACGAGCAGTACTTC. It is translated as CVSSPSAGVSNEQYF.

This clonotype has a count of ten or more. J is TRBJ2-1 and V is TRBV20-1; 7 positions agree with TRBD2. From germline, CDR1 is DFQATT and CDR2 SNEGSKA (reference sequence). The CDR3 consists of 16 residues. The junction had 13 bases not matched to a gene; V was cut back by 1 base and J by 7 bases. CDR3 sequence (DNA): TGCAGTGCTAGAGCCCCCGGGACTACGCTGGTGAATGAGCAGTTCTTC. It encodes CSARAPGTTLVNEQFF.

This clonotype was observed many times. The V call is TRBV7-2, the J call TRBJ1-5; the D gene is possibly TRBD1 (6 bases). The V end lost 0 bases, the J end lost 4 bases, and 10 bases lay between the germline ends. Germline assignment: CDR1 SGHTA and CDR2 FQGNSA. There are 15 residues in the CDR3. CDR3: CASSLAPGQNQPQHF. In nucleotides, the CDR3 is TGTGCCAGCAGCTTAGCGCCTGGACAGAATCAGCCCCAGCATTTT.

There are a few counts of this clonotype. The chain recombines TRBV2 with TRBJ2-1, with 10 bases matching TRBD2. The ends lost 4 bases at V and 4 bases at J; junction bases unmatched: 7. From germline, CDR1 is SNHLY and CDR2 FYNNEI. There are 16 residues in the CDR3. The chain's CDR3 is CASSGPTSGVYNEQFF. The CDR3, as DNA: TGTGCCAGCAGTGGTCCCACTAGCGGGGTGTACAATGAGCAGTTCTTC.

This clonotype was recorded at least ten times. The rearrangement links TRBV7-2 to TRBJ2-6, with D perhaps TRBD2 (5 bases). This CDR3 spans 15 amino acids. V was pared by 3 bases and J by 4 bases, with 10 bases between. Germline lookup yields CDR1 SGHTA and CDR2 FQGNSA. The CDR3 is CASSFSGTGANVLTF. In nucleotides, the CDR3 is TGTGCCAGCAGCTTTTCGGGAACGGGGGCCAACGTCCTGACTTTC.

The chain links TRBV4-2 to TRBJ1-2, with 8 positions matching TRBD1. The CDR3 contains 15 residues. J gave up 4 bases and V 5 bases, and 9 bases lay outside the gene matches. CDR1 and CDR2 from the germline V gene are LGHNA and YNFKEQ. CDR3 protein: CASSSTQGASYGYTF. In nucleotides, the CDR3 is TGTGCCAGCAGCTCGACCCAGGGGGCGAGCTATGGCTACACCTTC.

This clonotype has a handful of counts. The chain has TRBV9 and TRBJ2-3, with unresolved D. Trimming removed 3 bases from V and 2 bases from J, with 7 bases in between. CDR3 size: 13 residues. The germline V gene has CDR1 SGDLS and CDR2 YYNGEE. CDR3 in amino acids: CASSATITDTQYF. CDR3 coding DNA: TGTGCCAGCAGCGCGACCATCACAGATACGCAGTATTTT.

The table lists this clonotype with many counts. This chain joins TRBV7-2 and TRBJ1-6; D remains unclear. Trimming cost V 1 base and J 0 bases, with 10 bases left between them. Germline CDR1 reads SGHTA; CDR2 reads FQGNSA. The CDR3 has 17 residues. CDR3 coding DNA: TGTGCCAGCAGCTTAGGTCCCTCGAGCTCCTATAATTCACCCCTCCACTTT. As protein: CASSLGPSSSYNSPLHF.

This clonotype was observed a handful of times. This chain joins TRBV7-3 and TRBJ2-2, with TRBD1 identical over 9 bases. Germline CDR1 and CDR2: SGHTA and FQGTGA. V lost 3 bases and J lost 3; bases outside the gene matches: 2. The CDR3 runs 15 residues. The CDR3 loop is CASSFGTGYTGELFF. CDR3 bases: TGTGCCAGCAGCTTTGGGACAGGGTACACCGGGGAGCTGTTTTTT.

The V call is TRBV7-3, the J call TRBJ2-7, with D possibly TRBD2 on 5 matching bases. CDR3 length: 15 amino acids. V lost 3 bases to trimming and J lost 2 bases, with 14 bases between them. Germline V gene data show CDR1 as SGHTA and CDR2 as FQGTGA. CDR3: CASSLRLARPYEQYF. For the CDR3, the DNA is TGTGCCAGCAGCTTGAGGCTAGCTCGACCCTACGAGCAGTACTTC. The full variable domain, completed using reference TRBV7-3 and TRBJ2-7, is GAGVSQTPSNKVTEKGKYVELRCDPISGHTALYWYRQSLGQGPEFLIYFQGTGAADDSGLPNDRFFAVRPEGSVSTLKIQRTERGDSAVYLCASSLRLARPYEQYFGPGTRLTVT.

This clonotype was seen many times. This rearrangement joins TRBV6-1 to TRBJ1-1; D is unclear. CDR3 length: 13 residues. V lost 5 bases and J lost 2, with 9 bases in between. The V gene's germline CDR1 is MNHNS and CDR2 SASEGT. The CDR3 sequence: CASSPPSNTEAFF. CDR3 nucleotide sequence: TGTGCCAGCAGTCCGCCCTCTAACACTGAAGCTTTCTTT.